These 25 T cell receptor beta chains came from one sample sequenced in a study of blood T cell repertoires in COVID-19. Assay used: immunoSEQ multiplex PCR; TCRdb lists only in-frame clones, some missing. The sample shows about 70,000 clones, roughly 92% of them seen only once. Sample: peripheral blood. The origin of the receptors is a man in his fifties with COVID-19, enrolled during active disease.

The V and J genes are TRBV18 and TRBJ2-5; D possibly corresponds to TRBD2 (6 bases). The CDR3 runs 14 residues. In germline, CDR1 is KGHSH, CDR2 LQKENI. Deletions cut 1 base from V and 5 bases from J, with 11 bases between. For the CDR3, the DNA is TGTGCCAGCTCACCACAGGACGGGACTGAGACCCAGTACTTC. It codes for CASSPQDGTETQYF.

The rearrangement uses TRBV5-6 and TRBJ2-7; D is unclear. Germline V lookup: CDR1 SGHDT, CDR2 YYEEEE. V lost 1 base and J 3 bases, leaving 2 bases between the germline ends. The CDR3 has 11 residues. The CDR3 loop is CASSLHYEQYV. The CDR3 DNA is TGTGCCAGCAGCTTGCACTACGAGCAGTACGTC.

The chain carries TRBV19 and TRBJ2-7; the D gene is possibly TRBD2 (5 bases). Germline lookup yields CDR1 LNHDA and CDR2 SQIVND (reference sequence). The CDR3 covers 15 residues. V lost 0 bases to trimming and J lost 4 bases, with 13 bases between them. CDR3 nucleotide sequence: TGTGCCAGTAGTATAGACCCCCGGGGAAGGTACGAGCAGTACGTC. It yields the protein CASSIDPRGRYEQYV.

The chain couples TRBV28 to TRBJ2-6; D is unresolved. Trimming removed 4 bases at V and 0 bases at J, with 7 bases between. Germline CDR1 is MDHEN and CDR2 is SYDVKM. This CDR3 is 15 amino acids long. CDR3 nucleotide sequence: TGTGCCAGCAGTTCGCTAGTCTCTGGGGCCAACGTCCTGACTTTC. Protein product: CASSSLVSGANVLTF.

The chain couples TRBV28 to TRBJ1-5; 8 positions agree with TRBD1. The germline V gene has CDR1 MDHEN and CDR2 SYDVKM. This CDR3 is 17 amino acids long. Germline trimming cut 5 bases from V and 2 bases from J; bases unmatched to any gene: 11. CDR3 loop: CASSPRTGLSRNQPQHF. CDR3 DNA sequence: TGTGCCAGCAGTCCGAGGACAGGGCTGAGTCGCAATCAGCCCCAGCATTTT.

The chain joins TRBV6-2 or TRBV6-3 to TRBJ2-1, with TRBD1 matching 9 bases. J was trimmed by 7 bases and V by 2 bases; bases with no gene match: 0. The CDR3 loop spans 13 amino acids. In germline, CDR1 is MNHEY, CDR2 SVGEGT. CDR3 DNA sequence: TGTGCCAGCAGTTACGACAGGGGGAATGAGCAGTTCTTC. Its translation is CASSYDRGNEQFF.

This clone counts as medium-sized. The rearrangement uses TRBV19 and TRBJ2-1; 8 nucleotides agree with TRBD2. V lost 6 bases, J lost 2 bases, and 9 bases stayed unmatched. The CDR3 covers 16 residues. The germline CDR1 and CDR2 sequences are LNHDA and SQIVND (reference sequence). CDR3 bases: TGTGCCAGTAGCAAGACTAGCGCATTCGCCTACAATGAGCAGTTCTTC. Residues: CASSKTSAFAYNEQFF. The entire variable domain, with the rest obtained from reference TRBV19 and TRBJ2-1, is as follows: DGGITQSPKYLFRKEGQNVTLSCEQNLNHDAMYWYRQDPGQGLRLIYYSQIVNDFQKGDIAEGYSVSREKKESFPLTVTSAQKNPTAFYLCASSKTSAFAYNEQFFGPGTRLTVL.

This clone was detected only a few times. This chain joins TRBV7-2 and TRBJ1-1, with a possible D match to TRBD1 (6 bases). The CDR3 totals 16 residues. CDR1 and CDR2 from the germline V gene are SGHTA and FQGNSA. The germline V and J ends were trimmed by 6 bases and 4 bases, with 21 bases remaining between them. The CDR3 sequence: CASRPQYWGRVTEAFF. The DNA of the CDR3 is TGTGCCAGCAGACCGCAGTATTGGGGGCGCGTCACTGAAGCTTTCTTT.

The chain uses TRBV19 and TRBJ2-1; 7 bases are shared with TRBD2. Trimming took 9 bases from V and 2 from J; bases not matched to a gene: 7. The length of the CDR3 is 14 residues. CDR1 and CDR2 from the germline V gene are LNHDA and SQIVND (reference sequence). CDR3 protein: CASGVAGAYNEQFF. CDR3 DNA: TGTGCCAGCGGGGTGGCGGGAGCCTACAATGAGCAGTTCTTC.

The V gene is TRBV6-2 or TRBV6-3, the J gene TRBJ1-1; TRBD1 matches 7 bases. CDR1 and CDR2 from the germline V gene are MNHEY and SVGEGT. This CDR3 is built from 13 residues. With V trimmed by 4 bases and J by 7 bases, 6 bases remained unmatched. The CDR3 reads CASSWNRGGEAFF. CDR3 coding DNA: TGTGCCAGCAGTTGGAACAGGGGTGGTGAAGCTTTCTTT.

This sequence joins TRBV27 and TRBJ1-2; 8 nucleotides match TRBD1. The CDR3 runs 16 residues. The germline V gene encodes CDR1 MNHEY and CDR2 SMNVEV (reference sequence). The V segment lost 5 bases and the J segment 5 bases; nucleotides outside the gene matches: 13. CDR3 nucleotides: TGTGCCAGCAGTCAAACCGCAGGGGGCGCCCGATATGGCTACACCTTC. This translates into CASSQTAGGARYGYTF.

The rearrangement joins TRBV3-1 (or the pseudogene TRBV3-2) to TRBJ1-3; D is undetermined. In germline, CDR1 is LGHDT, CDR2 YNNKEL (reference sequence). The CDR3 consists of 15 residues. V was trimmed by 0 bases and J by 4 bases, leaving 10 bases between them. In DNA form, the CDR3 reads TGTGCCAGCAGCCAAGATTTGTCAGGCGGAAACACCATATATTTT. It is translated as CASSQDLSGGNTIYF.

The rearrangement links TRBV3-1 (or the pseudogene TRBV3-2) to TRBJ2-1; 10 nucleotides match TRBD2. The junction had 11 bases not matched to a gene; V was cut back by 5 bases and J by 4 bases. CDR3 length equals 17 residues. Germline values: CDR1 LGHDT, CDR2 YNNKEL (reference sequence). The CDR3 spells CASSRFLAGVMYNEQFF. The CDR3 DNA follows: TGTGCCAGCAGCAGATTTCTAGCGGGAGTTATGTACAATGAGCAGTTCTTC.

The rearrangement links TRBV6-6 to TRBJ1-2; no clear D gene. CDR1 and CDR2 (germline): MNHNY, SVGAGI (reference sequence). The CDR3 sequence is 14 residues long. Between the trimmed V and J ends, which lost 3 bases and 4 bases, there was a span of 12 bases. CDR3 sequence reads: CASSYHDGAYGYTF. CDR3 nucleotide sequence: TGTGCCAGCAGTTATCACGACGGAGCCTATGGCTACACCTTC.

This chain uses TRBV4-3 with TRBJ1-2; TRBD1 aligns across 10 bases. The CDR3 totals 17 residues. The germline gives CDR1 LGHNA, CDR2 YSLEER. The junction had 8 bases not matched to a gene; V was cut back by 1 base and J by 3 bases. The CDR3 protein is CASSQGSQTGGDYGYTF. The DNA of the CDR3 is TGCGCCAGCAGCCAAGGCTCCCAGACAGGGGGCGACTATGGCTACACCTTC.

The CDR3 DNA is TGTGCCAGCAGCGTAGCTGTCTCCTCCCGGGAAGCACGAAACACCGGGGAGCTGTTTTTT. Translating gives CASSVAVSSREARNTGELFF. The chain combines TRBV9 with TRBJ2-2; possible D gene TRBD2, 5 bases. Trimming cost V 0 bases and J 2 bases, with 23 bases left between them. The CDR3 is 20 residues long. Germline V gives CDR1 SGDLS, CDR2 YYNGEE.

V is TRBV5-5 and J is TRBJ2-7, with D possibly TRBD1 on 6 matching bases. CDR1 and CDR2 (germline): SGHKS, YYEKEE (reference sequence). This CDR3 comprises 13 residues. Trimming shortened V by 3 bases and J by 4 bases, and 11 bases separated the two germline ends. The CDR3 coding sequence is TGTGCCAGCAGCTCACAGGGATTGTACGAGCAGTACGTC. Amino acid sequence: CASSSQGLYEQYV.

V and J are TRBV6-6 and TRBJ1-4; D perhaps matches TRBD1 (6 bases). Between the trimmed V and J ends, which lost 7 bases and 4 bases, there was a span of 10 bases. Per the germline V gene, CDR1 is MNHNY and CDR2 is SVGAGI (reference sequence). This CDR3 comprises 13 residues. The CDR3 loop reads CASKQGGNEKLFF. The CDR3 nucleotides are TGTGCCAGCAAACAGGGTGGTAATGAAAAACTGTTTTTT.

J is TRBJ2-3 and V is TRBV5-1, with a weak D call TRBD2 (6 bases). This CDR3 has 16 amino acids. Trimming pared 1 base from V and 0 bases from J, leaving 12 bases between. Germline-derived CDR1 and CDR2 are SGHRS and YFSETQ. CDR3 in amino acids: CASSLLGGFSTDTQYF. The CDR3, as DNA: TGCGCCAGCAGCTTGCTCGGGGGTTTTAGCACAGATACGCAGTATTTT. The entire variable domain, with the rest obtained from reference TRBV5-1 and TRBJ2-3, is as follows: KAGVTQTPRYLIKTRGQQVTLSCSPISGHRSVSWYQQTPGQGLQFLFEYFSETQRNKGNFPGRFSGRQFSNSRSEMNVSTLELGDSALYLCASSLLGGFSTDTQYFGPGTRLTVL.

This clone has only one observation. This chain links TRBV19 with TRBJ2-5, with D possibly being TRBD2 (5 bases). Germline lookup yields CDR1 LNHDA and CDR2 SQIVND (reference sequence). There are 13 residues in the CDR3. Trimming removed 8 bases from V and 0 bases from J, with 10 bases in between. The CDR3 reads CASAGGYQETQYF. Written as DNA, the CDR3 is TGTGCCAGTGCAGGCGGGTACCAAGAGACCCAGTACTTC.

V and J are TRBV30 and TRBJ1-6; D remains unclear. Germline V CDR1 and CDR2: GTSNPN, SVGIG (reference sequence). This CDR3 comprises 11 residues. V lost 0 bases, J lost 10 bases, and 4 bases lay in between. The CDR3 protein is CAWSVTSPLHF. CDR3 sequence (DNA): TGTGCCTGGAGTGTAACATCACCCCTCCACTTT.

In its sample, this clone was seen a few times. The chain links TRBV7-9 to TRBJ1-1; D gene uncertain. Trimming took off 0 bases at V and 0 bases at J, with 5 bases between the two ends. The CDR3 spans 14 residues. The germline V gene has CDR1 SEHNR and CDR2 FQNEAQ (reference sequence). CDR3 in amino acids: CASSLARLNTEAFF. The CDR3, as DNA: TGTGCCAGCAGCTTAGCGCGGTTGAACACTGAAGCTTTCTTT.

The chain joins TRBV9 to TRBJ1-2; 12 nucleotides line up with TRBD1. Germline CDR1 SGDLS, CDR2 YYNGEE. The CDR3 has 17 amino acids. J lost 2 bases, V lost 5 bases, and 10 bases had no gene match. CDR3 in DNA: TGTGCCAGCAGGCCTCCCGGGACAGGGGGCGAAAACTATGGCTACACCTTC. It yields the protein CASRPPGTGGENYGYTF.

The rearrangement joins TRBV10-3 to TRBJ2-4, with 9 bases lining up with TRBD1. V shed 4 bases and J 3 bases; nucleotides not matched to a gene: 7. The CDR3 spans 16 residues. Germline CDR1 and CDR2: ENHRY and SYGVKD. The CDR3 protein is CAISATGGEGKNIQYF. CDR3 bases: TGTGCCATCAGTGCCACAGGGGGCGAAGGCAAAAACATTCAGTACTTC.

J is TRBJ2-7 and V is TRBV10-3; a possible D gene is TRBD2 (5 bases). The germline CDR1 and CDR2 sequences are ENHRY and SYGVKD. This CDR3 region has 11 residues. The ends were cut back, 6 bases at V and 7 bases at J, with 10 bases in the middle. The DNA of the CDR3 is TGTGCCATCAGCCCGGGATGGGAGCAGTACTTC. It specifies CAISPGWEQYF.